The entry below describes one T cell receptor beta chain. The entry originates in a study of OX40 agonist ivuxolimab in advanced cancers. Profiling relied on immunoSEQ multiplex PCR, and the TCRdb table lists in-frame clones only, not all of them. Of some 68,000 clones listed, about 87% are singletons. This clonotype was obtained from an adult with an advanced solid tumor such as melanoma, head and neck, liver or kidney cancer. The sample was CD4+ or CD8+ T cells sorted from blood, taken in a trial of the OX40 agonist ivuxolimab.

The DNA for the CDR3 is TGTGCCAGAAGCTTGGACAGGGTAACGCAGTATTTT. Translation gives CARSLDRVTQYF. The J gene is TRBJ2-3, the V gene TRBV5-3, with TRBD1 as a possible D gene (6 bases). TRBV5-3 is annotated as an ORF whose role is uncertain. The CDR3 runs to 12 residues. The germline V and J ends were trimmed by 0 bases and 9 bases, with 8 bases remaining between them.